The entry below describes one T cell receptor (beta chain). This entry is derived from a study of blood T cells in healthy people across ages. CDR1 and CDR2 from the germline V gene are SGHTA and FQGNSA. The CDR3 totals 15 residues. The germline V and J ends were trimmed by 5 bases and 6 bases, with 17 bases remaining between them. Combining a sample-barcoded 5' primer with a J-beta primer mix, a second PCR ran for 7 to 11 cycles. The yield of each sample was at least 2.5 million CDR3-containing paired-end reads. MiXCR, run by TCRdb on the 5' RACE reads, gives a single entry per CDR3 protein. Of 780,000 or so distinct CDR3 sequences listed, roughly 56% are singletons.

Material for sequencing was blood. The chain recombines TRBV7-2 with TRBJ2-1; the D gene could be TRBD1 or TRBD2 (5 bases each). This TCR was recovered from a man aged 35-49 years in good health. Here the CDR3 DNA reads TGTGCCAGCAGCACGGGACGGGTGAATTTCAATGAGCAGTTCTTC. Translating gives CASSTGRVNFNEQFF.